Listed below are T cell receptor beta chains from one sample, sequenced in a study of Ad26.COV2.S vaccination and SARS-CoV-2 variants. The data were produced by immunoSEQ multiplex PCR, yet TCRdb's version contains in-frame clones alone and is incomplete. The profile covers some 520,000 clones, with around 88% appearing a single time and about 13% taken by the ten largest. The sequencing used peripheral blood, collected in a trial of Ad26.COV2.S vaccine versus placebo. The receptors come from a person between 18 and 65 years old who received the Ad26.COV2.S COVID-19 vaccine or a placebo. Both conserved end residues are part of each CDR3. The D gene is left open where the match is weak. Clone size is stated in some rows and not others, as once, few, many or a class when expanded.

j_call: TRBJ2-7
clone_size: NA
v_call: TRBV7-6
d_call: NA
cdr3_aa: CASSLSGSYEQYF
cdr3_nt: TGTGCCAGCAGCTTATCGGGATCCTACGAGCAGTACTTC

j_call: TRBJ2-3
clone_size: NA
v_call: TRBV28
d_call: TRBD2
cdr3_aa: CASSLFLAGGGRGDTQYF
cdr3_nt: TGTGCCAGCAGTCTCTTTCTAGCGGGAGGGGGAAGAGGAGATACGCAGTATTTT

j_call: TRBJ1-4
clone_size: once
v_call: TRBV18
d_call: NA
cdr3_aa: CASSPALQPKEKLFF
cdr3_nt: TGTGCCAGCTCACCTGCTTTACAGCCTAAGGAAAAACTGTTTTTT

j_call: TRBJ2-7
clone_size: once
v_call: TRBV10-3
d_call: NA
cdr3_aa: CAILSKLSYEQYF
cdr3_nt: TGTGCCATCTTGTCGAAGCTCTCCTACGAGCAGTACTTC

j_call: TRBJ1-2
clone_size: NA
v_call: TRBV25-1
d_call: NA
cdr3_aa: CASSETRFYGYTF
cdr3_nt: TGTGCCAGCAGTGAGACTAGATTCTATGGCTACACCTTC

j_call: TRBJ1-5
clone_size: once
v_call: TRBV3-1/TRBV3-2
d_call: TRBD1
cdr3_aa: CASSQGTGGQPQHF
cdr3_nt: TGTGCCAGCAGCCAAGGGACAGGGGGTCAGCCCCAGCATTTT

j_call: TRBJ2-2
clone_size: NA
v_call: TRBV5-5
d_call: TRBD2
cdr3_aa: CASSLDAGASTGELFF
cdr3_nt: TGTGCCAGCAGCTTGGACGCGGGAGCTTCCACCGGGGAGCTGTTTTTT

j_call: TRBJ2-1
clone_size: NA
v_call: TRBV27
d_call: TRBD1
cdr3_aa: CASSLSAGGTQFF
cdr3_nt: TGTGCCAGCAGTTTATCGGCAGGGGGTACCCAGTTCTTC

j_call: TRBJ2-7
clone_size: NA
v_call: TRBV3-1/TRBV3-2
d_call: NA
cdr3_aa: CASSQDVWATEQYF
cdr3_nt: TGTGCCAGCAGCCAAGACGTCTGGGCAACCGAGCAGTACTTC

j_call: TRBJ2-7
clone_size: once
v_call: TRBV2
d_call: TRBD1
cdr3_aa: CASNRQGRIYEQYF
cdr3_nt: TGTGCCAGCAACCGACAGGGGAGGATCTACGAGCAGTACTTC